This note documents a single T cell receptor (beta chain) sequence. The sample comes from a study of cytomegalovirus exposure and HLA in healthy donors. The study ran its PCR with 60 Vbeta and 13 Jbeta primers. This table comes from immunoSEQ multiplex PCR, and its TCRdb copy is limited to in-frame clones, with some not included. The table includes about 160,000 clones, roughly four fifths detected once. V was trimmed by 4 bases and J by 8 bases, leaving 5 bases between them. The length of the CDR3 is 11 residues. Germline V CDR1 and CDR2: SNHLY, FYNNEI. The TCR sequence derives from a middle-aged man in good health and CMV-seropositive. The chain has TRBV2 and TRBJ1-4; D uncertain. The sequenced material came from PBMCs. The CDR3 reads CASSVAEKLFF. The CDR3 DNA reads TGTGCCAGCAGTGTGGCAGAAAAACTGTTTTTT.